This TCR beta chain derives from a study of shared clonotypes between healthy human individuals. Study outcomes and limitations: Naive subsets tended to show greater estimated richness than memory subsets.

Donors, healthy HIV-negative adults, lacked recent acute infections or vaccinations. Germline CDR1 SGDLS, CDR2 YYNGEE. This CDR3 region has 18 residues. J was trimmed by 3 bases and V by 0 bases; bases with no gene match: 8. With respect to this clone: The antigen remains undetermined.

Sorted subsets were amplified in replicate PCRs using about 210 ng DNA, about 30,000 T cell genomes. Libraries were prepared by immunoSEQ multiplex PCR; TCRdb keeps only in-frame clonotypes and omits some of them. The sample lists 2,500,000 or so clones, under 95% seen once, with 0.36% in the top ten. This chain connects TRBV9 to TRBJ2-1; 11 bases fit TRBD2. The sequence derives from a man younger than 35 in good health. Some clones in this sample may be carry-over from other donors' samples. Sequenced material: naive CD4+ T cells from PBMCs. Stated subset: CD45RA+ positively selected. The CDR3 DNA reads as TGTGCCAGCAGCGTAGAGGGACTAGCGGATTGGGGCTACAATGAGCAGTTCTTC. Its protein product is CASSVEGLADWGYNEQFF. Supplemented by reference TRBV9 and TRBJ2-1, the full variable domain reads DSGVTQTPKHLITATGQRVTLRCSPRSGDLSVYWYQQSLDQGLQFLIQYYNGEERAKGNILERFSAQQFPDLHSELNLSSLELGDSALYFCASSVEGLADWGYNEQFFGPGTRLTVL.